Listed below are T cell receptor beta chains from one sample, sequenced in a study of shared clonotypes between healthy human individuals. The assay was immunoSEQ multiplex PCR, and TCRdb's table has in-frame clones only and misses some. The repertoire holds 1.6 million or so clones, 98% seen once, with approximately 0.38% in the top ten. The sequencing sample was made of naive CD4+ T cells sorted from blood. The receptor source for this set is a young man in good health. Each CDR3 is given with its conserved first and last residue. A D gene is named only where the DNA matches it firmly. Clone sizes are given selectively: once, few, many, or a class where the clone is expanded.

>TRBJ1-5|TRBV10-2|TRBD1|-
CASTQTGGMQPQHF
TGCGCCAGCACTCAGACAGGGGGCATGCAGCCCCAGCATTTT
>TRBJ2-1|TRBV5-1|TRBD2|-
CASSLVRGAAGGNEQFF
TGCGCCAGCAGCTTGGTGCGCGGAGCAGCGGGAGGCAATGAGCAGTTCTTC
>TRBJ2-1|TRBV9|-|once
CASSSHLAPYEQFF
TGTGCCAGCAGCAGCCACTTAGCTCCCTATGAGCAGTTCTTC
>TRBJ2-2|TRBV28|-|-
CASSGDRLNTGELFF
TGTGCCAGCAGTGGGGACCGCTTGAACACCGGGGAGCTGTTTTTT
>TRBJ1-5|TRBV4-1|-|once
CASSQDPFRQALRPQHF
TGCGCCAGCAGCCAAGATCCCTTCCGGCAGGCCCTACGGCCCCAGCATTTT
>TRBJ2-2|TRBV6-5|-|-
CASSYKSTGELFF
TGTGCCAGCAGTTACAAGAGTACCGGGGAGCTGTTTTTT
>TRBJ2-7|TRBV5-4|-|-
CASSFDYEQYF
TGTGCCAGCAGCTTCGACTACGAGCAGTACTTC
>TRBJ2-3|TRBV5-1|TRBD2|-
CASSPSGSPPDTQYF
TGCGCCAGCAGCCCTAGCGGGAGCCCCCCAGATACGCAGTATTTT
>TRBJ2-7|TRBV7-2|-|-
CASSLVGGPASYEQYF
TGTGCCAGCAGCTTAGTGGGAGGACCGGCCTCCTACGAGCAGTACTTC
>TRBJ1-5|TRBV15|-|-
CATSRDRAALGQPQHF
TGTGCCACCAGCAGAGATCGGGCGGCCTTGGGGCAGCCCCAGCATTTT
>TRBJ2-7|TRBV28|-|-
CASWGTSSYEQYF
TGTGCCAGTTGGGGCACAAGCTCCTACGAGCAGTACTTC
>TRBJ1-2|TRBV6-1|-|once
CASSEGQGRWGYTF
TGTGCCAGCAGCGAAGGGCAGGGAAGATGGGGCTACACCTTC
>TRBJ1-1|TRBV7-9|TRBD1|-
CASSLGDSGISFF
TGTGCCAGCAGCTTAGGGGACAGTGGAATAAGTTTCTTT
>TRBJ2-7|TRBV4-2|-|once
CASSQDPYRDFYSYEQYF
TGTGCCAGCAGCCAAGACCCCTATAGGGACTTCTACTCCTACGAGCAGTACTTC
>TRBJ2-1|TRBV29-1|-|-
CSPEGGIHSYNEQFF
TGCAGCCCGGAGGGGGGAATCCACTCCTACAATGAGCAGTTCTTC
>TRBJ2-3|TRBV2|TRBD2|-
CASSVLTSASTDTQYF
TGTGCCAGCAGTGTTTTGACTAGCGCTAGCACAGATACGCAGTATTTT
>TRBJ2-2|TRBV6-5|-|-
CASSYWGGRTGELFF
TGTGCCAGCAGTTACTGGGGGGGCAGAACCGGGGAGCTGTTTTTT
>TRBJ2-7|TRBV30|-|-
CAWSVLVPLEQYF
TGTGCCTGGAGTGTACTCGTCCCTCTCGAGCAGTACTTC
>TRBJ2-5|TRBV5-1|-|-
CASSATSMVETQYF
TGCGCCAGCAGCGCGACTAGTATGGTGGAGACCCAGTACTTC
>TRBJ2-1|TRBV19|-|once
CASTSSSYNEQFF
TGTGCCAGTACTAGTAGCTCCTACAATGAGCAGTTCTTC
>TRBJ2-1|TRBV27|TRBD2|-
CASTWTSGSRGFLSSYNEQFF
TGTGCCAGCACTTGGACTAGCGGGTCTCGGGGCTTCCTAAGCTCCTACAATGAGCAGTTCTTC
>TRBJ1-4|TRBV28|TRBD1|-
CASSLRIDRVFNEKLFF
TGTGCCAGCAGTTTACGGATTGACAGGGTTTTTAATGAAAAACTGTTTTTT
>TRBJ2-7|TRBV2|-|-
CASSEAPGGGDWPF
TGTGCCAGCAGTGAGGCCCCTGGAGGGGGCGATTGGCCCTTC
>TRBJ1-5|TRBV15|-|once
CATSRDRLTGDNQPQHF
TGTGCCACCAGCAGAGACCGACTGACAGGCGACAATCAGCCCCAGCATTTT
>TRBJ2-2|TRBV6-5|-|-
CASRRRDTYTGELFF
TGTGCCAGCAGAAGACGGGACACATACACCGGGGAGCTGTTTTTT
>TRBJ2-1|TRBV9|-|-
CASSVDGRSYNEQFF
TGTGCCAGCAGCGTCGACGGTAGAAGCTACAATGAGCAGTTCTTC
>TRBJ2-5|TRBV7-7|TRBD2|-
CASSLGGAGKFQETQYF
TGTGCTAGCAGCCTTGGGGGAGCGGGAAAATTTCAAGAGACCCAGTACTTC
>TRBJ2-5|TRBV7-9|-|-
CASSSEGGQYF
TGTGCCAGCAGCTCCGAGGGGGGCCAGTACTTC
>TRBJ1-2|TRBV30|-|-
CAWSVSGYGYTF
TGTGCCTGGAGTGTATCTGGCTATGGCTACACCTTC
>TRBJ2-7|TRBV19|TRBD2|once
CASTGLAGAGYEQYF
TGTGCCAGTACGGGACTAGCGGGAGCAGGATACGAGCAGTACTTC
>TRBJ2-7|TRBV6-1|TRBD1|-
CASSEESGQGIEQYF
TGTGCCAGCAGTGAAGAATCGGGACAGGGGATTGAGCAGTACTTC
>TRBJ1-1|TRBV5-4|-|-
CASSPRGLNTEAFF
TGTGCCAGCAGTCCCCGAGGACTGAACACTGAAGCTTTCTTT
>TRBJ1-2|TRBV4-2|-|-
CASSQRPGADGYTF
TGTGCCAGCAGCCAACGTCCGGGGGCGGATGGCTACACCTTC
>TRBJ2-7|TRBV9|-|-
CASSAGTRGYEQYF
TGTGCCAGCAGCGCTGGGACAAGGGGCTACGAGCAGTACTTC
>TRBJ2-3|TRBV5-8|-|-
CASTLRAPRPLSTDTQYF
TGTGCCAGCACCCTTCGAGCTCCCCGCCCACTTAGCACAGATACGCAGTATTTT
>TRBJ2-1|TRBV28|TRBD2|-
CASSLYLLAGGYNEQFF
TGTGCCAGCAGTTTATACCTTCTAGCGGGAGGGTACAATGAGCAGTTCTTC
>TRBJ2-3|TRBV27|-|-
CASSPLDSLGDTQYF
TGTGCCAGCAGTCCCCTGGACAGCCTGGGAGATACGCAGTATTTT
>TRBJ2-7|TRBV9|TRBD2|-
CASSLAGGPTYEQYF
TGTGCCAGCAGCTTAGCGGGAGGTCCCACCTACGAGCAGTACTTC
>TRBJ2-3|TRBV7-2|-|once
CASSLEGFTDTQYF
TGTGCCAGCAGCTTAGAAGGCTTCACAGATACGCAGTATTTT
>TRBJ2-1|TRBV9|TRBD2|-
CASSASSGSFHNEQFF
TGTGCCAGCAGCGCCAGCAGCGGGAGTTTTCACAATGAGCAGTTCTTC
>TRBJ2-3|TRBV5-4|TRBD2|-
CASRPTSGIGTDTQYF
TGTGCCAGCAGGCCGACTAGCGGGATTGGGACAGATACGCAGTATTTT
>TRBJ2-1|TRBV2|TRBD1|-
CASSGDSPHNEQFF
TGTGCCAGCTCCGGGGACAGTCCCCACAATGAGCAGTTCTTC
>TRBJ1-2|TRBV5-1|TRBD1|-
CASSSGGAVVHGYTF
TGCGCCAGCAGCTCAGGGGGCGCGGTGGTCCATGGCTACACCTTC
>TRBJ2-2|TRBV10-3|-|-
CAISESRGSNTGELFF
TGTGCCATCAGTGAGTCGAGGGGTAGCAACACCGGGGAGCTGTTTTTT
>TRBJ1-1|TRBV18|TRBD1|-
CASSPGQGMVTEAFF
TGTGCCAGCTCACCGGGACAGGGGATGGTCACTGAAGCTTTCTTT